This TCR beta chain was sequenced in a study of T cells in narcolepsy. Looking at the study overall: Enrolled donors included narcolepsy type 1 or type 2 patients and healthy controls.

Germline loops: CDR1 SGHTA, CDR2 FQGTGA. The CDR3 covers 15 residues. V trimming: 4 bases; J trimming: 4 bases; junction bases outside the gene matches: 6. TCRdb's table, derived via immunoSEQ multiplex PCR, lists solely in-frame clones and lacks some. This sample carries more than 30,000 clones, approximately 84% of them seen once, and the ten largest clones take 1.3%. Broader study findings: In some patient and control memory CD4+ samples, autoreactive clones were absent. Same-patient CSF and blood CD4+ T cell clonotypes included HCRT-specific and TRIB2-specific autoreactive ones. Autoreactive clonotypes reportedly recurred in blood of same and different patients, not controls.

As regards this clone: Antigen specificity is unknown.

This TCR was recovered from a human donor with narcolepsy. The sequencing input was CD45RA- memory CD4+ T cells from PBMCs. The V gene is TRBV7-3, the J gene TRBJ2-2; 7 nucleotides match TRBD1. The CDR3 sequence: CASSSRQGGTGELFF. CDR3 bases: TGTGCCAGCAGCTCCAGACAGGGTGGCACCGGGGAGCTGTTTTTT.